One sample yielded the 21 T cell receptor beta chains listed below, sequenced in a study of neurological immune-mediated disorders. TCRdb itself ran the 5' RACE reads through MiXCR, one entry per CDR3 protein. The table has tens of thousands of distinct CDR3 sequences, approximately 3.5% seen once. The source material was PBMCs. These receptors were collected from a woman in her forties or fifties with multiple sclerosis.

This clonotype was counted many times. The chain is built from TRBV12-3 or TRBV12-4 and TRBJ2-5; 10 bases are a match to TRBD1. J gave up 0 bases and V 7 bases, and 2 bases lay outside the gene matches. The CDR3 extends over 14 amino acids. CDR3 DNA sequence: TGTGCCAGCACGGGACAGGGGTACCAAGAGACCCAGTACTTC. It yields the protein CASTGQGYQETQYF.

This clonotype was seen repeatedly, ten times or more. This chain links TRBV20-1 with TRBJ2-1, with 10 bases lining up with TRBD2. The CDR3 totals 15 residues. The junction had 14 bases not matched to a gene; V was cut back by 6 bases and J by 9 bases. Germline-derived CDR1 and CDR2 are DFQATT and SNEGSKA (reference sequence). This CDR3 reads CSARGLAIPGSEQFF. CDR3 coding DNA: TGCAGTGCCAGGGGACTAGCGATCCCCGGGAGTGAGCAGTTCTTC.

This clonotype was found many times. The chain carries TRBV6-2 or TRBV6-3 and TRBJ2-7; the D is unclear. The germline gives CDR1 MNHEY, CDR2 SVGEGT. V was trimmed by 7 bases and J by 7 bases, leaving 11 bases between them. CDR3 length: 11 amino acids. The CDR3 DNA sequence: TGTGCCAGCAACACACTTAAAGAGCAGTACTTC. It specifies CASNTLKEQYF.

There are a few counts of this clonotype. A much bigger clone sits one base away, suggesting this may be a read error. The rearrangement uses TRBV9 and TRBJ2-2; 9 nucleotides align to TRBD2. Trimming cost V 7 bases and J 9 bases; bases outside gene matches: 10. The CDR3 has 14 residues. The germline gives CDR1 SGDLS, CDR2 YYNGEE. As DNA, the CDR3 is TGTGCCAGCGGGGGGGCTAGCGGGGCCCGGGAGCTGTTTTTT. It is translated as CASGGASGARELFF. The complete variable domain, with remaining parts taken from reference TRBV9 and TRBJ2-2, reads DSGVTQTPKHLITATGQRVTLRCSPRSGDLSVYWYQQSLDQGLQFLIQYYNGEERAKGNILERFSAQQFPDLHSELNLSSLELGDSALYFCASGGASGARELFFGEGSRLTVL.

This clonotype was found many times. The V gene is TRBV6-5, the J gene TRBJ1-1; the D is unclear. The germline gives CDR1 MNHEY, CDR2 SVGAGI. The length of the CDR3 is 14 residues. Trimming removed 0 bases from V and 5 bases from J, with 10 bases in between. The CDR3: CASSYSGAGTEAFF. The CDR3 coding sequence is TGTGCCAGCAGTTACTCGGGCGCGGGGACTGAAGCTTTCTTT.

This clonotype was recorded at least ten times. V is TRBV19 and J is TRBJ2-1; D gene uncertain. The germline gives CDR1 LNHDA, CDR2 SQIVND (reference sequence). Trimming cost V 1 base and J 11 bases, with 9 bases left between them. There are 12 residues in the CDR3. DNA for the CDR3: TGTGCCAGTAGTATAGGGCAGGAAAAGCAGTTCTTC. Translated: CASSIGQEKQFF.

This clonotype came up many times. J is TRBJ2-7 and V is TRBV20-1, with 7 bases that match TRBD1. V lost 2 bases to trimming and J lost 2 bases; unmatched junction nucleotides: 3. This CDR3 comprises 13 residues. Germline lookup yields CDR1 DFQATT and CDR2 SNEGSKA (reference sequence). In nucleotides, the CDR3 is TGCAGTGCTAGATCGACAGGGACCTACGAGCAGTACTTC. It translates to CSARSTGTYEQYF.

In this sample, this clonotype turned up many times. This rearrangement joins TRBV5-1 to TRBJ2-7; 10 bases agree with TRBD2. The CDR3 has 13 amino acids. Germline V lookup: CDR1 SGHRS, CDR2 YFSETQ. V shed 10 bases, J shed 5 bases, and the junction held 9 bases outside the gene matches. CDR3 region: CASRGTSVHEQYF. The CDR3 nucleotides read TGCGCCTCACGCGGGACTAGCGTCCACGAGCAGTACTTC.

This clonotype was detected ten times or more. This rearrangement joins TRBV6-5 to TRBJ2-2; D may be TRBD2 (5 bases). Germline V lookup: CDR1 MNHEY, CDR2 SVGAGI. The CDR3 covers 13 residues. V lost 11 bases to trimming and J lost 4 bases, with 14 bases between them. The chain's CDR3 is CAVQRRVTGELFF. CDR3 DNA: TGTGCCGTCCAACGGCGGGTCACCGGGGAGCTGTTTTTT.

This clonotype was observed at least ten times. V gene TRBV12-3 or TRBV12-4 combines with J gene TRBJ2-3; no clear D gene. The length of the CDR3 is 12 residues. The V end lost 3 bases, the J end lost 4 bases, and 5 bases lay between the germline ends. The CDR3 sequence: CASSFGSDTQYF. As DNA, the CDR3 is TGTGCCAGCAGTTTCGGATCAGATACGCAGTATTTT.

This clonotype was recorded many times. The chain links TRBV20-1 to TRBJ2-5; D remains ambiguous. Trimming stripped 1 base from V and 5 bases from J, with 20 bases between. CDR3 length: 16 amino acids. The germline gives CDR1 DFQATT, CDR2 SNEGSKA (reference sequence). The DNA for the CDR3 is TGCAGTGCTAGAGGACTGCAAATACAGACTCGGGAGACCCAGTACTTC. It codes for CSARGLQIQTRETQYF.

This clonotype appeared many times. The chain links TRBV10-3 to TRBJ2-3; 7 bases align to TRBD2. CDR1 is ENHRY and CDR2 is SYGVKD in the germline V gene. The J segment lost 3 bases and the V segment lost 9 bases, leaving 9 bases of the junction unmatched. This CDR3 is built from 14 residues. The CDR3 loop reads CAIGAASGTDTQYF. In DNA, the CDR3 is TGTGCCATTGGGGCGGCTAGCGGAACAGATACGCAGTATTTT.

This clonotype was observed at least ten times. This rearrangement joins TRBV7-6 to TRBJ1-2, with 9 bases that match TRBD1. Looked up from germline, CDR1 is SGHVS and CDR2 is FNYEAQ. The CDR3 has 15 amino acids. V shed 5 bases, J shed 5 bases, and the junction held 9 bases outside the gene matches. The CDR3 nucleotides are TGTGCCAGCAGCAGGGGGGACAGGGAACCTTATGGCTACACCTTC. The encoded protein is CASSRGDREPYGYTF.

This clonotype was observed at least ten times. The rearrangement joins TRBV20-1 to TRBJ2-3, with 8 bases that match TRBD1. CDR1 is DFQATT and CDR2 is SNEGSKA in the germline V gene (reference sequence). With 7 bases clipped from V and 1 base from J, the junction kept 13 bases outside the gene matches. This CDR3 region has 16 residues. CDR3 sequence: CSGSWFRGQGTDTQYF. DNA of the CDR3: TGCAGTGGGAGTTGGTTTAGGGGACAGGGCACAGATACGCAGTATTTT.

This clonotype was seen at least ten times. The V and J genes are TRBV20-1 and TRBJ1-2, with a weak D call TRBD1 (6 bases). Trimming shortened V by 2 bases and J by 0 bases, and 13 bases separated the two germline ends. The CDR3 spans 15 residues. Looked up from germline, CDR1 is DFQATT and CDR2 is SNEGSKA (reference sequence). The CDR3 region is CSARPRDTSNYGYTF. Written as DNA, the CDR3 is TGCAGTGCTAGACCACGGGACACCTCTAACTATGGCTACACCTTC.

This clonotype was recorded many times. The chain couples TRBV5-1 to TRBJ1-2; D is undetermined. Per the germline V gene, CDR1 is SGHRS and CDR2 is YFSETQ. V lost 0 bases and J lost 3, with 15 bases in between. This CDR3 is built from 16 residues. Here the CDR3 reads CASSLGHARGDYGYTF. The CDR3 DNA is TGCGCCAGCAGCTTGGGACATGCTCGGGGAGACTATGGCTACACCTTC.

This clonotype was seen many times. This chain joins TRBV11-2 and TRBJ2-5; TRBD2 matches at 8 bases. V was clipped by 4 bases and J by 7 bases; unmatched bases: 14. This CDR3 is built from 16 residues. The germline V gene encodes CDR1 SGHAT and CDR2 FQNNGV. The chain's CDR3 is CASSSRVAGLRGTQYF. The CDR3 region has the DNA TGTGCCAGCAGCTCCCGGGTAGCGGGGCTACGAGGGACCCAGTACTTC.

This clonotype was detected many times. The rearrangement links TRBV12-3 or TRBV12-4 to TRBJ2-2; no clear D gene. This CDR3 is 13 amino acids long. The V and J ends lost 1 base and 7 bases respectively, with 7 bases between them. This CDR3 is CASSLVRGGELFF. For the CDR3, the DNA is TGTGCCAGCAGTTTAGTCCGAGGCGGGGAGCTGTTTTTT.

This clonotype has at least ten counts. This rearrangement joins TRBV20-1 to TRBJ2-2, with D possibly being TRBD1 or TRBD2 (6 bases each). V dropped 0 bases and J dropped 3 bases, with 14 bases sitting between them. The CDR3 runs 16 residues. Germline V gene lookup returns CDR1 DFQATT and CDR2 SNEGSKA (reference sequence). The CDR3 here is CSARDSGARDTGELFF. The DNA of the CDR3 is TGCAGTGCTAGAGATTCGGGGGCGCGTGACACCGGGGAGCTGTTTTTT.

This clonotype was observed many times. V is TRBV2 and J is TRBJ2-7; D uncertain. Between the trimmed V and J ends, which lost 7 bases and 0 bases, there was a span of 13 bases. The CDR3 totals 14 residues. Germline V CDR1 and CDR2: SNHLY, FYNNEI. Here the CDR3 DNA reads TGTGCCAGCATGACATCCTTGGGCTCCTACGAGCAGTACTTC. Encoded protein: CASMTSLGSYEQYF. Supplemented by reference TRBV2 and TRBJ2-7, the full variable domain reads EPEVTQTPSHQVTQMGQEVILRCVPISNHLYFYWYRQILGQKVEFLVSFYNNEISEKSEIFDDQFSVERPDGSNFTLKIRSTKLEDSAMYFCASMTSLGSYEQYFGPGTRLTVT.

This clonotype has ten or more counts. The chain has TRBV12-3 or TRBV12-4 and TRBJ1-5; D not certain. Trimming removed 1 base at V and 5 bases at J, with 12 bases between. This CDR3 spans 15 amino acids. In nucleotides, the CDR3 is TGTGCCAGCAGTTTAGTCTTGGGAACCGATCAGCCCCAGCATTTT. Its translation: CASSLVLGTDQPQHF.